This T cell receptor beta chain was sequenced in a study of human T cells and chemical hapten exposure. Trimming stripped 2 bases from V and 3 bases from J, with 11 bases between. CDR1 and CDR2 (germline): SGHRS, YFSETQ. The length of the CDR3 is 14 residues. This clonotype was seen at least ten times. The library attached unique molecular identifiers to individual cDNA molecules. Original data processing: Samples ranged from roughly 23,224 to 690,600 TCRs, with a median of approximately 100,000. TCRdb re-derived calls from the RACE reads in MiXCR, one entry per CDR3 protein. What appears here as the V and J calls and clone size reflects TCRdb's work, not the paper's. This table holds fewer than 500,000 distinct CDR3 sequences, around 5% found once. Time point: patch test 1, 2 weeks after DPC sensitization. Noted treatment: therapeutic diphenylcyclopropenone sensitization with weekly scalp DPC. People who gave samples had alopecia, were 18 to 70 years old, and were suitable for DPC. Researchers extracted total RNA from unfractionated whole blood.

The starting material was whole blood, obtained in connection with sensitization to the hapten diphenylcyclopropenone (DPC). The V call is TRBV5-1, the J call TRBJ1-2; D remains ambiguous. The receptor's source is a woman aged 45-65 years with alopecia areata. Some clones in this sample may be carry-over from other donors' samples. The chain's CDR3 is CASSFGGQDYGYTF. The CDR3, as DNA: TGCGCCAGCAGCTTCGGTGGCCAGGACTATGGCTACACCTTC.